The sequence of this TCR beta chain was determined in a study of Graves' ophthalmopathy and Graves' hyperthyroidism. Trimming took 0 bases from V and 3 from J, leaving 8 bases between them. Germline V gene lookup returns CDR1 WSHSY and CDR2 SAAADI. The CDR3 totals 14 residues. Amplifying from RNA transcripts, the study obtained TCR beta CDR3 regions. First-round RT-PCR employed HTBI primers, with a second-round multiplex PCR after it. One entry per CDR3 protein results from TCRdb running MiXCR on the multiplex PCR reads. The table includes over a million distinct CDR3 sequences, less than 45% detected once.

The receptor's source is an adult man with Graves' hyperthyroidism. The chain carries TRBV10-2 and TRBJ1-1, with D hard to call. Specimen: peripheral blood or thyroid tissue (not recorded which). In nucleotides, the CDR3 is TGCGCCAGCAGTGAGTCGGAAGGTTACACTGAAGCTTTCTTT. Protein: CASSESEGYTEAFF.